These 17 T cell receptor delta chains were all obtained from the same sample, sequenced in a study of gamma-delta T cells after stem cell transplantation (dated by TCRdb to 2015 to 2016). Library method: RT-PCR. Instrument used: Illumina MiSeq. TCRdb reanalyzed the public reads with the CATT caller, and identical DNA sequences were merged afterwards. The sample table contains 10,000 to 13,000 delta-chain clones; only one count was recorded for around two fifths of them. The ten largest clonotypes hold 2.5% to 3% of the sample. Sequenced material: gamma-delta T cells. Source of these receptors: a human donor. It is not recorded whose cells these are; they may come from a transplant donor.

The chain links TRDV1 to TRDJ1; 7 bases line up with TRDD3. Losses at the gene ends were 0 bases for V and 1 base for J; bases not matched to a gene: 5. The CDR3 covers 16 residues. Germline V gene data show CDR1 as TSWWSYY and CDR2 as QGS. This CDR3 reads CALGELLGGITDKLIF. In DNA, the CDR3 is TGTGCTCTTGGGGAACTTCTGGGGGGTATCACCGATAAACTCATCTTT.

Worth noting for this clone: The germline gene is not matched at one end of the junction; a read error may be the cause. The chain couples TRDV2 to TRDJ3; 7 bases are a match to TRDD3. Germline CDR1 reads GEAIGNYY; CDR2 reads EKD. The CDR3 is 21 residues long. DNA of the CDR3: TGTGCCTGTGACACCTACTTCACTGGGGTATACTCCTCCTGTGACACCCGACAGATGTTTTTC. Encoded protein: CACDTYFTGVYSSCDTRQMFF.

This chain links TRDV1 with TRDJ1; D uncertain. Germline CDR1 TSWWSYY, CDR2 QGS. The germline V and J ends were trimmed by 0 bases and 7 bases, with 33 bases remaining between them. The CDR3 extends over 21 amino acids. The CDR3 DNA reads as TGTGCTCTTGGGGAACTCGGCACCTCAAACCGTGACGGAACTCATTACGGTAAACTCATCTTT. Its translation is CALGELGTSNRDGTHYGKLIF.

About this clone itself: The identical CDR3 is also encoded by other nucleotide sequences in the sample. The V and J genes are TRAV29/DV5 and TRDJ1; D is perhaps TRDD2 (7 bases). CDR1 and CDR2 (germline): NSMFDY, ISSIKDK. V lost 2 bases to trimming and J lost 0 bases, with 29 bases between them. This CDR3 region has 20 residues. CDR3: CAARFLRGGDRGTYTDKLIF. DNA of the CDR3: TGTGCAGCAAGGTTCCTACGCGGGGGTGACCGGGGGACTTACACCGATAAACTCATCTTT. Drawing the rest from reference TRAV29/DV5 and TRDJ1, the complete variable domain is DQQVKQNSPSLSVQEGRISILNCDYTNSMFDYFLWYKKYPAEGPTFLISISSIKDKNEDGRFTVFLNKSAKHLSLHIVPSQPGDSAVYFCAARFLRGGDRGTYTDKLIFGKGTRVTVEP.

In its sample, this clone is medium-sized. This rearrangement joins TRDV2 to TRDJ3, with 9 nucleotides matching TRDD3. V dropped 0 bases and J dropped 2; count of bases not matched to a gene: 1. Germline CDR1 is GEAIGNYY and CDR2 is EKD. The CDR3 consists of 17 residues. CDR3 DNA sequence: TGTGCCTGTGACACCGTGGGGGATACCTGGGACACCCGACAGATGTTTTTC. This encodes CACDTVGDTWDTRQMFF.

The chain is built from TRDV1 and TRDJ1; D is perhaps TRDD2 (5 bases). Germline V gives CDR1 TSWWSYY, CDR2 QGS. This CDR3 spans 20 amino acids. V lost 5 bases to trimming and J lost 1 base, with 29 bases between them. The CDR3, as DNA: TGTGCTCTTGGGACTACTGCCATGGGCTACGTTCGGTTCCTCACCGATAAACTCATCTTT. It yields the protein CALGTTAMGYVRFLTDKLIF.

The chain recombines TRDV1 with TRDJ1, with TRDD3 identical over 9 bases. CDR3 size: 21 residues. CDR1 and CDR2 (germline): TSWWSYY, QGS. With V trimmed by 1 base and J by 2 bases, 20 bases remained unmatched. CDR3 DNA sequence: TGTGCTCTTGGGGAACCACTAGTTTCTCTGGGGGATCCCCATCGTACCGATAAACTCATCTTT. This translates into CALGEPLVSLGDPHRTDKLIF.

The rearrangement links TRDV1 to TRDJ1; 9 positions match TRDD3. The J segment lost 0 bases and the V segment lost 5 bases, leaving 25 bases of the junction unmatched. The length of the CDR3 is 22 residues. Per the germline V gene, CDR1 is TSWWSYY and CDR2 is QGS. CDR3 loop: CALGPPWGSYWGRVQYTDKLIF. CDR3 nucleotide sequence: TGTGCTCTTGGGCCCCCCTGGGGTTCCTACTGGGGGAGAGTACAGTACACCGATAAACTCATCTTT.

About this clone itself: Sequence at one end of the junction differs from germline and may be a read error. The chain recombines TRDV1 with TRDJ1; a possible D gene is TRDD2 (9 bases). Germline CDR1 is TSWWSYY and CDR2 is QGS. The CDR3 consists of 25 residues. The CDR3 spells CAIGLLPTTWGIGGSRRWYTDKLIF. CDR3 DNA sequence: TGTGCTATTGGGCTCCTTCCTACCACTTGGGGGATTGGTGGTAGTAGGAGGTGGTACACCGATAAACTCATCTTT.

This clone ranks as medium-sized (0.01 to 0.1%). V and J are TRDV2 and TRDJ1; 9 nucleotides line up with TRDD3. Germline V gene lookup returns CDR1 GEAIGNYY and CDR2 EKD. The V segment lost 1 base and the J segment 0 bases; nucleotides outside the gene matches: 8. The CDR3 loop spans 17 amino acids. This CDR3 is CACDTDGYWGNTDKLIF. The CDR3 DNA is TGTGCCTGTGACACGGATGGGTACTGGGGGAACACCGATAAACTCATCTTT.

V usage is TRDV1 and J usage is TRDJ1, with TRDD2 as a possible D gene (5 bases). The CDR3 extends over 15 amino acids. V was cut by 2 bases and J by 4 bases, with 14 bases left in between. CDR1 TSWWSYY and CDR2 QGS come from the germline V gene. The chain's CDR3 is CALGESGPSDDKLIF. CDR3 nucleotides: TGTGCTCTTGGGGAATCCGGCCCTTCAGACGATAAACTCATCTTT.

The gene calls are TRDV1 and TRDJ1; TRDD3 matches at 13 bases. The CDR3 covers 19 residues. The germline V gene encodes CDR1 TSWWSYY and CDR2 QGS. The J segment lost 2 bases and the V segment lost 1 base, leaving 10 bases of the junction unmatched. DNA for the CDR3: TGTGCTCTTGGGGAACGAGGCCCGTACTGGGGGATACGAACCGATAAACTCATCTTT. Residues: CALGERGPYWGIRTDKLIF.

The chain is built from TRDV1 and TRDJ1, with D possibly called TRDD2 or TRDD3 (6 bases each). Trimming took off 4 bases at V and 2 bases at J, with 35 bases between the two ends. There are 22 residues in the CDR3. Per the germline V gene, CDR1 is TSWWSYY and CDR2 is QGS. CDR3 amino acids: CALGVSRFLPSLTGSGTDKLIF. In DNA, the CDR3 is TGTGCTCTTGGGGTTTCGCGTTTCCTTCCCTCACTTACTGGGAGCGGGACCGATAAACTCATCTTT.

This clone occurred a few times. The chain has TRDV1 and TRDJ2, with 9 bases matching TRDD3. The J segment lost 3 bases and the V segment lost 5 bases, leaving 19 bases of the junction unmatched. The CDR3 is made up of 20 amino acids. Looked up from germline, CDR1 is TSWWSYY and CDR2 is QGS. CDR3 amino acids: CALGWDRALGDFAVTAQLFF. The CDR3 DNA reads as TGTGCTCTTGGGTGGGATCGGGCGCTGGGGGATTTCGCTGTGACAGCACAACTCTTCTTT.

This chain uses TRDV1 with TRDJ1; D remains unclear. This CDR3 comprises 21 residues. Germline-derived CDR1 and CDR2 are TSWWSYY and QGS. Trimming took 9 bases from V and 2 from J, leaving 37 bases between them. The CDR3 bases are TGTGCTCTGGGTTTCCCCGGATGTGGTATACTGTGTTGTGCTCCGACCGATAAACTCATCTTT. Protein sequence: CALGFPGCGILCCAPTDKLIF.

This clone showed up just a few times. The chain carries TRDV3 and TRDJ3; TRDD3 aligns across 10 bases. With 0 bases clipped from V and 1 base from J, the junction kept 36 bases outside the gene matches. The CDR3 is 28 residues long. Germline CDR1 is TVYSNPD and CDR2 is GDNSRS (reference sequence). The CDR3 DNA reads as TGTGCCTTTAGGGTTCCCCAAACTGGGGGATCTCCTGTGGCTGTGGCGCGGCTAAATTCCTGGGACACCCGACAGATGTTTTTC. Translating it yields CAFRVPQTGGSPVAVARLNSWDTRQMFF. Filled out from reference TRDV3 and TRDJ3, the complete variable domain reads CDKVTQSSPDQTVASGSEVVLLCTYDTVYSNPDLFWYRIRPDYSFQFVFYGDNSRSEGADFTQGRFSVKHILTQKAFHLVISPVRTEDSATYYCAFRVPQTGGSPVAVARLNSWDTRQMFFGTGIKLFVEP.

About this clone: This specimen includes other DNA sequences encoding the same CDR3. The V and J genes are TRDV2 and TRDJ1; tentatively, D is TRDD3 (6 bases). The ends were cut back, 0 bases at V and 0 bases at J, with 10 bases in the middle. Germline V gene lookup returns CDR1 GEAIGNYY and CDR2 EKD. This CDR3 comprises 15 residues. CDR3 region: CACDTPGDHTDKLIF. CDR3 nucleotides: TGTGCCTGTGACACCCCGGGGGACCACACCGATAAACTCATCTTT.